The sequence of this TCR beta chain was determined in a study of tumor and adjacent non-tumor tissue in lung cancer. As for the study in general: Patients comprised roughly 12 adenocarcinoma, a couple of squamous cell carcinoma and 1 small cell lung cancer. Points from the study as a whole: In normal lung, the top 100 clones were significantly more dominant than in tumor.

RNA was extracted from bulk tissue without any cell sorting. More than 3 cm separated this lung sample from the edge of the tumor. TCRbeta libraries were built with three rounds of nested PCR, modified from ARM-PCR. In TCRdb, the multiplex PCR reads were re-called with MiXCR into one record per CDR3 protein. This sample has around 80,000 distinct CDR3 sequences, with 80% to 90% found just once. Remarks on this clonotype: What it binds is unknown.

Sequencing was done on a sample of distant non-tumor lung tissue. The sequence came from a man between 60 and 70 years old with non-small cell lung cancer.

The CDR3 coding sequence is TGTGCCAGCAGCCAGGTGAGATATAGGACAGGGAATGTGTCTGGAAACACCATATATTTT. Translated, it gives CASSQVRYRTGNVSGNTIYF. V gene TRBV12-3 or TRBV12-4 combines with J gene TRBJ1-3; TRBD1 aligns across 8 bases. J gave up 1 base and V 6 bases, and 20 bases lay outside the gene matches. The CDR3 totals 20 residues.